This T cell receptor (beta chain) stems from a study of T cell repertoires in ileal Crohn's disease. On the study more broadly: About half received postoperative treatment, some ten with thiopurines and 15 to 20 anti-TNF.

Repertoires were generated with immunoSEQ multiplex PCR, while TCRdb's copy carries only in-frame clones and drops some. The sample consists of about 2,500 clones, roughly 97% of them appearing once. This CDR3 has 15 amino acids. V was trimmed by 5 bases and J by 3 bases, leaving 16 bases between them. The V gene's germline CDR1 is SGHTA and CDR2 FQGTGA. The chain recombines TRBV7-3 with TRBJ1-2, with a weak D call TRBD1 (5 bases). Material: ileal tissue. This receptor was obtained from an adult with Crohn's disease. CDR3 amino acids: CASSLRGGGDYGYTF. The CDR3 bases are TGTGCCAGCAGCCTCCGCGGGGGAGGGGACTATGGCTACACCTTC.